The entry below describes one T cell receptor beta chain. The sample is drawn from a study of blood T cell repertoires in COVID-19. Whole-study context: Both acute and convalescent COVID-19 samples were obtained from the United States, Italy and Spain. PBMCs, B-cell-depleted T cells, or T cells provided the cDNA or gDNA that made up the material.

The protocol was immunoSEQ multiplex PCR, while the TCRdb copy is restricted to in-frame clones and leaves out a portion. The sample carries over 150,000 clones, roughly 89% recorded once. Germline V gene lookup returns CDR1 MDHEN and CDR2 SYDVKM. CDR3 length equals 13 residues. The V end was cut by 4 bases, the J end by 1 base, with 7 bases between. This sequence joins TRBV28 and TRBJ1-1; D uncertain. This sequence was found in an older woman who had recovered from COVID-19. The material sequenced was peripheral blood. The CDR3: CASSSETNTEAFF. The CDR3 bases are TGTGCCAGCAGTTCAGAAACGAACACTGAAGCTTTCTTT.